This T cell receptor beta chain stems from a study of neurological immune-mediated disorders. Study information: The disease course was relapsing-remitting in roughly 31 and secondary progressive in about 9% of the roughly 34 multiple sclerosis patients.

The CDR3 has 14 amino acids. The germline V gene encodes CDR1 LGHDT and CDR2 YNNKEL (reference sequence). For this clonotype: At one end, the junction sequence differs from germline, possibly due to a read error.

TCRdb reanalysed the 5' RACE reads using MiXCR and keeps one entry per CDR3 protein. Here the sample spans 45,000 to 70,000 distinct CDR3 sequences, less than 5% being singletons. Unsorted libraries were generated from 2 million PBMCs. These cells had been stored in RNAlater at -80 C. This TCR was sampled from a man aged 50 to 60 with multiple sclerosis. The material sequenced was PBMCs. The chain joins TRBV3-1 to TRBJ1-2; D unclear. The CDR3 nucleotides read TGTGCCAGCAGTGCCGGAGAGGCTAACTATAGCTACACCTTC. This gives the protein CASSAGEANYSYTF.